A selection of T cell receptor beta chains follows, all from one sample in a study of cytotoxic CD8 clonotypes in ibrutinib-treated CLL. Clones were read by immunoSEQ multiplex PCR, and TCRdb kept only the in-frame ones, dropping some. The sample lists over 40,000 clones, approximately 87% occurring once. The sample consisted of PBMCs, taken after 24 months of ibrutinib treatment. These receptors all stem from a human donor with chronic lymphocytic leukemia. The conserved cysteine and the conserved F or W are not part of the CDR3 here. Fields, in order: J gene, V gene, CDR3 protein.

TRBJ1-5 | TRBV11-2 | ASSLEGRGGQPQH
TRBJ2-1 | TRBV28 | ASTPHRGHGNEQF
TRBJ2-7 | TRBV5-5 | ASSLTRQSYEQY
TRBJ2-7 | TRBV5-6 | ASSLGGGTTYEQY
TRBJ2-2 | TRBV5-4 | ASSKPGQNTGELF
TRBJ1-5 | TRBV6-1 | ASSESRGLYQPQH
TRBJ1-5 | TRBV27 | ASRRKQGFCQPQH
TRBJ1-2 | TRBV6-6 | ASSYRQGLRSPT
TRBJ2-7 | TRBV6-6 | ASSFHGTGGEQY
TRBJ2-1 | TRBV19 | ASSIFAGGSSYNEQF
TRBJ2-5 | TRBV7-2 | ASSLLGGPGETQY
TRBJ2-7 | TRBV28 | ASSRGLAPRYEQY
TRBJ1-1 | TRBV9 | ASSVFSRGVPNTEAF
TRBJ2-5 | TRBV5-6 | ASSSPTMGFQETQY
TRBJ1-5 | TRBV5-1 | ASFFVSGNQPQH
TRBJ2-7 | TRBV7-2 | ASSFSGLAGALAYEQY
TRBJ2-5 | TRBV10-1 | ASPSPLADQETQY
TRBJ2-3 | TRBV9 | ASSVQGTDTQY
TRBJ2-4 | TRBV5-6 | ASSFYRTKNIQY
TRBJ1-2 | TRBV19 | ARRALPT
TRBJ2-7 | TRBV2 | ASRTSGIYEQY
TRBJ2-7 | TRBV7-6 | ASSRTGTSEYEQY
TRBJ1-1 | TRBV30 | AWSGVGLYTEAF
TRBJ1-5 | TRBV6-6 | ASNQQGSQPQH
TRBJ2-5 | TRBV6-6 | ASSPGPRTLQETQY
TRBJ1-5 | TRBV12-5 | ASGLERGGQPQH
TRBJ2-5 | TRBV25-1 | ASSRRGGEETQY
TRBJ2-7 | TRBV5-1 | ASSRDNYEQY
TRBJ1-2 | TRBV5-6 | ASSFSPLVGQSGYT
TRBJ2-2 | TRBV19 | ASSIEARYTGELF
TRBJ2-7 | TRBV10-1 | ASSEGTGLPYEQY
TRBJ2-5 | TRBV5-4 | ASSSKDRQQETQY
TRBJ2-5 | TRBV7-9 | ASSLGQGGKETQY
TRBJ2-1 | TRBV7-6 | ASSAGASGSNEQF
TRBJ2-3 | TRBV19 | ASSLSGTSTTQY
TRBJ2-6 | TRBV18 | ASSQAGTPSSGANVLT
TRBJ2-5 | TRBV2 | ASSKTGFETQY
TRBJ2-1 | TRBV11-2 | ASSLGLAGGNEQF
TRBJ2-2 | TRBV25-1 | ASSEDRGSQRGELF
TRBJ2-1 | TRBV7-2 | ASTSQGRHNEQF
TRBJ2-7 | TRBV11-2 | ASSPGLAGPNQYYEQY
TRBJ2-2 | TRBV7-2 | ASSLAQGAGTGELF
TRBJ1-2 | TRBV2 | ASRRGVPVHGYT
TRBJ1-1 | TRBV6-5 | ASRPVGVNTEAF
TRBJ2-2 | TRBV7-6 | ASSLAALAGNTGELF
TRBJ2-6 | TRBV13 | ASSLKRVLGANVLT
TRBJ2-7 | TRBV10-3 | AISERDPGQAYEQY
TRBJ1-5 | TRBV19 | ASSIGGQGNQPQH
TRBJ2-5 | TRBV28 | ASSRETQY